Each of the 30 T cell receptor beta chains below was sequenced from the same sample in a study of blood T cell repertoires in COVID-19. The assay was immunoSEQ multiplex PCR, and TCRdb's table has in-frame clones only and misses some. The table lists about 290,000 clones, more than 80% of them singletons. Material: peripheral blood. These receptors were taken from a woman aged 25-40 years with active or convalescent COVID-19.

The rearrangement joins TRBV6-5 to TRBJ2-2, with TRBD1 matching over 8 bases. This CDR3 spans 16 amino acids. V gave up 0 bases and J gave up 7 bases; unmatched junction bases: 7. Germline-derived CDR1 and CDR2 are MNHEY and SVGAGI. The CDR3 bases are TGTGCCAGCAGTTACTCGGCCGGACAGGGAATCGGGGAGCTGTTTTTT. It is translated as CASSYSAGQGIGELFF.

The V gene is TRBV4-3, the J gene TRBJ2-1, with 8 positions matching TRBD2. The CDR3 consists of 16 residues. The V gene end was trimmed by 0 bases and the J gene end by 7 bases; junction bases not matched to a gene: 8. Germline CDR1 reads LGHNA; CDR2 reads YSLEER. The CDR3 spells CASSQDAGGAPNEQFF. The DNA for the CDR3 is TGCGCCAGCAGCCAAGATGCGGGGGGAGCCCCTAATGAGCAGTTCTTC.

This clone showed up many times. This chain connects TRBV4-2 to TRBJ2-3; 13 nucleotides match TRBD2. Looked up from germline, CDR1 is LGHNA and CDR2 is YNFKEQ. The CDR3 contains 15 residues. Unmatched junction bases numbered 3, after V lost 5 bases and J lost 4 bases. The CDR3: CASSWTSGGSDTQYF. CDR3 nucleotide sequence: TGTGCCAGCAGCTGGACTAGCGGGGGTTCAGATACGCAGTATTTT.

The chain recombines TRBV28 with TRBJ1-5, with D tentatively TRBD1 (5 bases). This CDR3 contains 17 residues. Per the germline V gene, CDR1 is MDHEN and CDR2 is SYDVKM. Trimming stripped 4 bases from V and 6 bases from J, with 22 bases between. CDR3 DNA: TGTGCCAGCAGTTCGAATCACCCTCAGGGAGGACGTCAGCCCCAGCATTTT. Translating it yields CASSSNHPQGGRQPQHF.

The chain has TRBV6-1 and TRBJ2-1, with 11 bases that match TRBD1. This CDR3 spans 15 amino acids. V was clipped by 1 base and J by 9 bases; unmatched bases: 5. Germline lookup yields CDR1 MNHNS and CDR2 SASEGT. The CDR3 DNA reads as TGTGCCAGCAGTGAAGTGGGACAGGGGGGAGGTGAGCAGTTCTTC. Translating gives CASSEVGQGGGEQFF.

A few counts support this clone. CDR3 region: CASSDPSSSRLEQYF. The CDR3 DNA reads as TGTGCCAGCAGTGACCCATCGTCGTCTAGACTGGAGCAGTACTTC. The V gene is TRBV6-4, the J gene TRBJ2-7; D uncertain. The CDR3 has 15 residues. V was shortened by 2 bases and J by 7 bases, with 18 bases between the two germline ends. The germline V gene has CDR1 MRHNA and CDR2 SNTAGT.

The CDR3 sequence is CASAQGGFGGQPQHF. The CDR3 DNA sequence: TGTGCCAGCGCCCAGGGGGGATTTGGCGGTCAGCCCCAGCATTTT. The V call is TRBV7-2, the J call TRBJ1-5; 7 nucleotides agree with TRBD1. The length of the CDR3 is 15 residues. V shed 8 bases and J 6 bases; nucleotides not matched to a gene: 13. Germline CDR1 SGHTA, CDR2 FQGNSA.

The chain couples TRBV7-2 to TRBJ2-2; TRBD2 is a possible D gene (7 bases). This CDR3 spans 15 amino acids. Germline V lookup: CDR1 SGHTA, CDR2 FQGNSA. The V and J ends lost 2 bases and 4 bases respectively, with 11 bases between them. The DNA for the CDR3 is TGTGCCAGCAGCTTAAGGGGGGGAGTCACCGGGGAGCTGTTTTTT. Translation: CASSLRGGVTGELFF.

The rearrangement links TRBV6-4 to TRBJ2-1; 9 bases match TRBD1. The CDR3 totals 15 residues. The V segment lost 3 bases and the J segment 7 bases; nucleotides outside the gene matches: 7. CDR1 and CDR2 from the germline V gene are MRHNA and SNTAGT. The CDR3 region is CASSESGTGNNEQFF. CDR3 in DNA: TGTGCCAGCAGTGAATCCGGGACAGGGAATAATGAGCAGTTCTTC.

The chain is built from TRBV30 and TRBJ1-2; TRBD1 matches 7 bases. V shed 3 bases and J 3 bases; nucleotides not matched to a gene: 4. Germline assignment: CDR1 GTSNPN and CDR2 SVGIG (reference sequence). The CDR3 is made up of 13 amino acids. The DNA for the CDR3 is TGTGCCTGGAGCCGCACAGGGGACTATGGCTACACCTTC. Protein sequence: CAWSRTGDYGYTF.

The sample holds one count of this clone. This chain's CDR3 is CASSFSQDTEAFF. The CDR3 DNA reads TGTGCCAGCAGCTTCTCCCAGGACACTGAAGCTTTCTTT. This chain joins TRBV7-3 and TRBJ1-1, with D hard to call. In germline, CDR1 is SGHTA, CDR2 FQGTGA. V was pared by 3 bases and J by 3 bases, with 8 bases between. The CDR3 runs 13 residues.

The V gene is TRBV18, the J gene TRBJ2-1; 10 nucleotides agree with TRBD2. Germline CDR1 and CDR2: KGHSH and LQKENI. This CDR3 contains 15 residues. Unmatched junction bases numbered 2, after V lost 4 bases and J lost 2 bases. The chain's CDR3 is CASSLLAGAYNEQFF. Here the CDR3 DNA reads TGTGCCAGCTCACTGCTAGCGGGGGCCTACAATGAGCAGTTCTTC.

The rearrangement links TRBV12-3 or TRBV12-4 to TRBJ1-2, with D possibly TRBD1 on 6 matching bases. V was clipped by 2 bases and J by 8 bases, with 12 bases between them. The length of the CDR3 is 13 residues. CDR3 coding DNA: TGTGCCAGCAGTTTAAAGGGGGTACGGGGCTACACCTTC. It is translated as CASSLKGVRGYTF.

The rearrangement joins TRBV6-1 to TRBJ1-2; D unclear. Germline V CDR1 and CDR2: MNHNS, SASEGT. V was clipped by 3 bases and J by 4 bases, with 6 bases between them. This CDR3 has 12 amino acids. The CDR3 loop is CASSDQFYGYTF. CDR3 bases: TGTGCCAGCAGTGACCAATTCTATGGCTACACCTTC.

This clone turned up a few times. This chain connects TRBV28 to TRBJ2-7; a possible D gene is TRBD2 (5 bases). Per germline, CDR1 MDHEN and CDR2 SYDVKM. V dropped 2 bases and J dropped 3 bases, with 14 bases sitting between them. The CDR3 extends over 15 amino acids. This CDR3 is CASSLEGGSFYEQYF. The CDR3, as DNA: TGTGCCAGCAGTTTAGAGGGCGGAAGCTTCTACGAGCAGTACTTC.

The V and J genes are TRBV7-2 and TRBJ2-7; possible D gene TRBD1, 7 bases. Trimming stripped 1 base from V and 7 bases from J, with 20 bases between. Germline V gene lookup returns CDR1 SGHTA and CDR2 FQGNSA. This CDR3 spans 16 amino acids. CDR3 sequence (DNA): TGTGCCAGCAGCTTAGTCGGTAGGAAGGGGGCGGGAGAGCAGTACTTC. Protein product: CASSLVGRKGAGEQYF.

The chain carries TRBV21-1 and TRBJ2-6; the table assigns TRBD1, which was not confirmed against the DNA. TRBV21-1 represents a pseudogene. The CDR3 has 17 amino acids. CDR3 amino acids: CASSKIEQGPGANVLTF. The CDR3 DNA reads TGTGCCAGCAGCAAAATTGAACAGGGGCCGGGGGCCAACGTCCTGACTTTC.

The rearrangement uses TRBV28 and TRBJ1-2; 9 bases align to TRBD1. V shed 8 bases and J 8 bases; nucleotides not matched to a gene: 9. Per germline, CDR1 MDHEN and CDR2 SYDVKM. This CDR3 is built from 13 residues. The CDR3 bases are TGTGCCAGCCAGGGACAGGGTCTTGAGGGCTACACCTTC. Translating gives CASQGQGLEGYTF.

Concerning this clone: Other DNA sequences in the same sample also yield this CDR3. The rearrangement uses TRBV18 and TRBJ2-3, with TRBD2 matching 7 bases. The CDR3 sequence is 16 residues long. Germline trimming cut 3 bases from V and 1 base from J; bases unmatched to any gene: 7. In germline, CDR1 is KGHSH, CDR2 LQKENI. The CDR3 DNA reads TGTGCCAGCTCACCCCGGGGGAGCGGGGGCACAGATACGCAGTATTTT. Translated, it gives CASSPRGSGGTDTQYF. Supplemented by reference TRBV18 and TRBJ2-3, the full variable domain reads NAGVMQNPRHLVRRRGQEARLRCSPMKGHSHVYWYRQLPEEGLKFMVYLQKENIIDESGMPKERFSAEFPKEGPSILRIQQVVRGDSAAYFCASSPRGSGGTDTQYFGPGTRLTVL.

This clone has only a few counts. The V call is TRBV19, the J call TRBJ1-5; D not certain. The CDR3 covers 16 residues. Trimming took 3 bases from V and 3 from J, leaving 15 bases between them. The germline CDR1 and CDR2 sequences are LNHDA and SQIVND (reference sequence). As DNA, the CDR3 is TGTGCCAGTAGTATCCACGTGAGAGGAAACAATCAGCCCCAGCATTTT. This gives the protein CASSIHVRGNNQPQHF. The variable domain in full, with the rest retrieved from reference TRBV19 and TRBJ1-5, is DGGITQSPKYLFRKEGQNVTLSCEQNLNHDAMYWYRQDPGQGLRLIYYSQIVNDFQKGDIAEGYSVSREKKESFPLTVTSAQKNPTAFYLCASSIHVRGNNQPQHFGDGTRLSIL.

This chain joins TRBV6-4 and TRBJ2-5, with 8 bases matching TRBD2. V dropped 6 bases and J dropped 3; count of bases not matched to a gene: 9. In germline, CDR1 is MRHNA, CDR2 SNTAGT. This CDR3 has 15 residues. DNA of the CDR3: TGTGCCAGCAGCGTTGCGGGACTAGATAAAGAGACCCAGTACTTC. Translated, it gives CASSVAGLDKETQYF.

V and J are TRBV6-4 and TRBJ1-1; 7 positions agree with TRBD1. The J segment lost 5 bases and the V segment lost 2 bases, leaving 11 bases of the junction unmatched. Germline CDR1 MRHNA, CDR2 SNTAGT. This CDR3 has 16 amino acids. The CDR3 is CASSDIPNRGGTEAFF. The CDR3 DNA reads as TGTGCCAGCAGTGACATCCCTAACAGGGGTGGAACTGAAGCTTTCTTT.

The chain joins TRBV2 to TRBJ2-5, with 8 bases lining up with TRBD2. The CDR3 is 15 amino acids. Trimming at V came to 3 bases and at J to 5 bases, leaving 8 bases not matched to a gene. The germline V gene encodes CDR1 SNHLY and CDR2 FYNNEI. The CDR3: CASSDIAGTEETQYF. Here the CDR3 DNA reads TGTGCCAGCAGTGATATAGCGGGGACTGAGGAGACCCAGTACTTC.

This clone has a single count. The chain links TRBV27 to TRBJ1-6, with TRBD1 matching 10 bases. CDR3 length: 14 amino acids. Germline trimming cut 6 bases from V and 8 bases from J; bases unmatched to any gene: 4. Per germline, CDR1 MNHEY and CDR2 SMNVEV (reference sequence). CDR3 loop: CASSGTGEDSPLHF. In DNA, the CDR3 is TGTGCCAGCAGCGGGACAGGGGAGGATTCACCCCTCCACTTT.

The V call is TRBV7-6, the J call TRBJ1-2; 7 bases fit TRBD1. V lost 2 bases, J lost 7 bases, and 10 bases stayed unmatched. Germline CDR1 reads SGHVS; CDR2 reads FNYEAQ. This CDR3 is built from 15 residues. CDR3 nucleotides: TGTGCCAGCAGCTTACTCGAAGGGGGCGCAAGTGGCTACACCTTC. Protein sequence: CASSLLEGGASGYTF.

The chain joins TRBV7-2 to TRBJ2-5; D might be TRBD1 (6 bases). V dropped 5 bases and J dropped 2 bases, with 12 bases sitting between them. Germline V gene lookup returns CDR1 SGHTA and CDR2 FQGNSA. This CDR3 region has 14 residues. In DNA, the CDR3 is TGTGCCAGCAGCCCGCCAGGGGCGCAAGAGACCCAGTACTTC. It yields the protein CASSPPGAQETQYF.

The chain recombines TRBV12-3 or TRBV12-4 with TRBJ1-5; D unclear. The CDR3 spans 13 residues. V lost 4 bases and J 1 base, leaving 5 bases between the germline ends. The CDR3 DNA sequence: TGTGCCAGCAGTTACACAAGCAATCAGCCCCAGCATTTT. Translated, it gives CASSYTSNQPQHF.

This chain connects TRBV6-6 to TRBJ2-2; TRBD1 matches at 9 bases. The germline CDR1 and CDR2 sequences are MNHNY and SVGAGI (reference sequence). This CDR3 is built from 15 residues. V was pared by 2 bases and J by 4 bases, with 2 bases of the junction left unmatched. In nucleotides, the CDR3 is TGTGCCAGCAGTTACCCGGGACAGGGCACCGGGGAGCTGTTTTTT. This translates into CASSYPGQGTGELFF.

J is TRBJ2-7 and V is TRBV5-1; 11 bases fit TRBD1. The germline V gene has CDR1 SGHRS and CDR2 YFSETQ. The CDR3 has 15 amino acids. V shed 0 bases, J shed 4 bases, and the junction held 3 bases outside the gene matches. The CDR3 nucleotides read TGCGCCAGCAGCTTGGACGGGACAGGGGGGTACGAGCAGTACTTC. Protein: CASSLDGTGGYEQYF.

This clone showed up just a few times. The junction departs from germline at one end; a sequencing error may be responsible. The chain has TRBV6-2 or TRBV6-3 and TRBJ1-2; no firm D call. This CDR3 region has 13 residues. Germline CDR1 is MNHEY and CDR2 is SVGEGT. CDR3 DNA sequence: TGTGCCAGCAGTTACAGCGGAACGACTAGAGGAGGCTTC. Translating gives CASSYSGTTRGGF.